This TCR beta chain was sequenced for a study of identical twins. The sample holds many counts of this clonotype. This CDR3 spans 16 amino acids. V lost 6 bases and J lost 6; bases outside the gene matches: 11. Germline CDR1 is DFQATT and CDR2 is SNEGSKA (reference sequence). TCRdb reanalysed the 5' RACE reads using MiXCR and keeps one entry per CDR3 protein. The table shows about 100,000 distinct CDR3 sequences, with about 5.6% occurring only once. The V and J genes are TRBV20-1 and TRBJ2-3, with 14 bases identical to TRBD2. This clonotype was sampled from a woman aged 50 to 60 in good health. Sequencing used memory T cells sorted from blood. The CDR3: CSARGLAGGIKDTQYF. The CDR3 DNA reads TGCAGTGCCCGTGGACTAGCGGGAGGCATCAAGGATACGCAGTATTTT.